These T cell receptor beta chains were read from a single sample in a study of blood T cell repertoires in COVID-19. Clones were sequenced by immunoSEQ multiplex PCR, and TCRdb holds only the in-frame ones, with some missing. In the table there are around 250,000 clones, around 88% of which are singletons. Specimen: peripheral blood. The receptors were gathered from a man aged 35 to 55 with active or convalescent COVID-19. The CDR3 runs from the conserved cysteine through the conserved F or W. Each record gives: J gene, clone size, D gene, V gene, CDR3 protein, CDR3 DNA. The D gene is left open where the match is weak. The size field is filled for only some rows; it gives once, few, many or a size class.

TRBJ1-2 | few | NA | TRBV29-1 | CSVDSSYGYTF | TGCAGCGTGGACAGCTCCTATGGCTACACCTTC
TRBJ2-3 | NA | NA | TRBV29-1 | CSVEVQDTPRTDTQYF | TGCAGCGTTGAAGTACAGGACACCCCTCGGACAGATACGCAGTATTTT
TRBJ2-7 | NA | NA | TRBV10-3 | CAISPQGAYEQYF | TGTGCCATCAGCCCACAGGGTGCCTACGAGCAGTACTTC
TRBJ2-7 | few | TRBD2 | TRBV7-8 | CASSLGGSGINEQYF | TGTGCCAGCAGCTTAGGTGGTAGCGGGATCAACGAGCAGTACTTC
TRBJ2-7 | NA | NA | TRBV5-8 | CASSSGLPYEQYF | TGTGCCAGCAGCTCGGGACTCCCCTACGAGCAGTACTTC
TRBJ2-3 | NA | TRBD2 | TRBV7-2 | CASSLAGLAGGLADTQYF | TGTGCCAGCAGCCTCGCGGGACTAGCGGGGGGTTTAGCAGATACGCAGTATTTT
TRBJ1-1 | NA | TRBD1 | TRBV6-5 | CASRTGASINTEAFF | TGTGCCAGCCGGACAGGGGCCAGCATAAACACTGAAGCTTTCTTT
TRBJ2-5 | NA | NA | TRBV30 | CAWSKKQGGKKTQYF | TGTGCCTGGAGCAAAAAACAGGGGGGGAAAAAGACCCAGTACTTC
TRBJ1-6 | NA | NA | TRBV19 | CASKDEGGYNSPLHF | TGTGCCAGTAAAGATGAAGGGGGATACAATTCACCCCTCCACTTT
TRBJ2-7 | NA | TRBD2 | TRBV3-1/TRBV3-2 | CASSPRTSGREEQYF | TGTGCCAGCAGCCCCCGGACTAGCGGGAGGGAGGAGCAGTACTTC
TRBJ2-3 | NA | NA | TRBV6-5 | CASSPRQDSTDTQYF | TGTGCCAGCAGTCCCCGACAGGATAGCACAGATACGCAGTATTTT
TRBJ2-2 | NA | NA | TRBV10-1 | CASSESGRAGELFF | TGCGCCAGCAGTGAGTCTGGTCGCGCCGGGGAGCTGTTTTTT
TRBJ2-7 | once | TRBD1 | TRBV23-1 | CASSHPEYRGPLYEQYF | TGCGCCAGCAGTCATCCGGAATACAGGGGGCCCCTCTACGAGCAGTACTTC
TRBJ1-2 | NA | TRBD1 | TRBV19 | CASTETGALNPYGYTF | TGTGCCAGTACGGAGACAGGGGCCCTAAATCCCTATGGCTACACCTTC
TRBJ1-2 | NA | NA | TRBV27 | CASSFRGANYGYTF | TGTGCCAGCAGTTTTCGGGGTGCCAACTATGGCTACACCTTC
TRBJ2-7 | NA | TRBD2 | TRBV19 | CASSIASGRAYEQYF | TGTGCCAGTAGTATCGCCAGCGGGAGGGCCTACGAGCAGTACTTC
TRBJ2-1 | NA | NA | TRBV7-9 | CASSPTGLGYNEQFF | TGTGCCAGCAGCCCTACCGGACTCGGGTACAATGAGCAGTTCTTC
TRBJ1-1 | NA | TRBD1 | TRBV11-3 | CASSEQGNEAFF | TGTGCCAGCAGCGAACAGGGGAATGAAGCTTTCTTT
TRBJ1-2 | NA | NA | TRBV24-1 | CATSPTATNYGYTF | TGTGCCACCAGCCCGACAGCGACTAACTATGGCTACACCTTC
TRBJ2-1 | NA | NA | TRBV15 | CATSRAPVAPVEFF | TGTGCCACCAGCAGAGCTCCAGTAGCCCCAGTGGAGTTCTTC
TRBJ2-2 | NA | TRBD1 | TRBV29-1 | CSARTGGNTGELFF | TGCAGCGCCCGGACAGGGGGGAACACCGGGGAGCTGTTTTTT
TRBJ1-2 | NA | TRBD1 | TRBV18 | CASSPPQGDGYTF | TGTGCCAGCTCACCACCACAGGGGGACGGCTACACCTTC
TRBJ2-3 | NA | NA | TRBV5-1 | CASIRSGSSTDTQYF | TGCGCCAGCATTAGATCGGGAAGTTCAACAGATACGCAGTATTTT
TRBJ2-7 | NA | NA | TRBV6-1 | CASSEPVYEQYF | TGTGCCAGCAGTGAACCCGTATACGAGCAGTACTTC
TRBJ1-1 | NA | NA | TRBV7-9 | CASSQDSEAFF | TGTGCCAGCAGCCAGGACAGCGAAGCTTTCTTT
TRBJ1-1 | NA | NA | TRBV6-5 | CASSRGLNTEAFF | TGTGCCAGCAGTAGGGGGTTGAACACTGAAGCTTTCTTT
TRBJ2-6 | NA | NA | TRBV7-2 | CASSPLRAPGANVLTF | TGTGCCAGCAGCCCCCTGAGGGCCCCTGGGGCCAACGTCCTGACTTTC
TRBJ2-1 | NA | TRBD1 | TRBV6-1 | CASSEALDRGRNEQFF | TGTGCCAGCAGTGAAGCTCTGGACAGGGGTCGCAATGAGCAGTTCTTC
TRBJ2-2 | NA | NA | TRBV2 | CASSRDNPNTGELFF | TGTGCCAGCAGTCGGGACAATCCGAACACCGGGGAGCTGTTTTTT
TRBJ2-5 | NA | NA | TRBV19 | CASSHLVGVSEETQYF | TGTGCCAGTAGCCACTTGGTAGGGGTGAGCGAAGAGACCCAGTACTTC
TRBJ1-2 | NA | NA | TRBV30 | CAWSVGGALKGYTF | TGTGCCTGGAGTGTAGGGGGGGCCCTAAAAGGCTACACCTTC
TRBJ2-1 | NA | TRBD1 | TRBV24-1 | CATSDRTGEGYNEQFF | TGTGCCACCAGTGATCGGACAGGGGAAGGGTACAATGAGCAGTTCTTC
TRBJ1-6 | NA | NA | TRBV29-1 | CSVSEGIYNSPLHF | TGCAGCGTTTCGGAGGGAATCTATAATTCACCCCTCCACTTT
TRBJ2-7 | NA | TRBD1 | TRBV19 | CASGHRPGQGADEQYF | TGTGCCAGTGGACACCGGCCGGGACAGGGGGCTGATGAGCAGTACTTC
TRBJ2-1 | NA | NA | TRBV30 | CAWSTGVSYNEQFF | TGTGCCTGGAGTACGGGGGTATCCTACAATGAGCAGTTCTTC
TRBJ2-1 | NA | NA | TRBV13 | CASSLGGPTIDEQFF | TGTGCCAGCAGCTTAGGGGGGCCCACCATCGATGAGCAGTTCTTC
TRBJ1-2 | NA | NA | TRBV5-1 | CASTFTDRQAGLYGYTF | TGCGCCAGCACCTTCACGGACCGACAGGCTGGTCTGTATGGCTACACCTTC
TRBJ2-4 | few | NA | TRBV3-1/TRBV3-2 | CASSQVQKTVLAKNIQYF | TGTGCCAGCAGCCAAGTCCAGAAGACAGTACTAGCCAAAAACATTCAGTACTTC
TRBJ1-5 | NA | TRBD1 | TRBV19 | CASRRDRLSNQPQHF | TGTGCCAGTAGAAGGGACAGACTTAGCAATCAGCCCCAGCATTTT
TRBJ1-2 | few | NA | TRBV19 | CASRETQGYGYTF | TGTGCCAGTAGGGAGACTCAGGGGTATGGCTACACCTTC
TRBJ2-1 | once | NA | TRBV3-1/TRBV3-2 | CASSPTRFSYNEQFF | TGTGCCAGCAGTCCTACGAGGTTCTCCTACAATGAGCAGTTCTTC
TRBJ1-2 | once | TRBD1 | TRBV3-1/TRBV3-2 | CASSQAKPGVGDSNYGYTF | TGTGCCAGCAGCCAGGCTAAACCGGGTGTCGGGGACAGCAACTATGGCTACACCTTC
TRBJ1-2 | NA | TRBD1 | TRBV5-5 | CASSASQGFYGYTF | TGTGCCAGCAGCGCATCACAGGGGTTCTATGGCTACACCTTC
TRBJ1-2 | NA | TRBD1 | TRBV3-1/TRBV3-2 | CASSPPGQGRGYTF | TGTGCCAGCAGCCCTCCGGGACAGGGTAGGGGCTACACCTTC
TRBJ1-2 | once | NA | TRBV7-8 | CASSLQTGNYGYTF | TGTGCCAGCAGCCTTCAGACAGGCAACTATGGCTACACCTTC
TRBJ2-3 | NA | NA | TRBV19 | CATRGATPDTQYF | TGTGCCACCCGGGGGGCGACGCCAGATACGCAGTATTTT
TRBJ1-4 | NA | NA | TRBV30 | CAWEPGGSEKLFF | TGTGCCTGGGAACCAGGAGGGAGTGAAAAACTGTTTTTT
TRBJ2-2 | NA | NA | TRBV2 | CASKPPLATGGGELFF | TGTGCCAGCAAACCCCCACTAGCTACCGGAGGGGGGGAGCTGTTTTTT
TRBJ2-2 | NA | TRBD1 | TRBV28 | CASSSRGGTGYTGELFF | TGTGCCAGCAGTTCACGGGGTGGGACAGGGTACACCGGGGAGCTGTTTTTT
TRBJ1-6 | NA | TRBD1 | TRBV2 | CASSARDRLSSYNSPLHF | TGTGCCAGCTCAGCCCGGGACAGGCTAAGCTCCTATAATTCACCCCTCCACTTT
TRBJ2-2 | NA | TRBD2 | TRBV11-2 | CASSLGSAGGTGELFF | TGTGCCAGCAGCTTAGGGTCAGCGGGGGGGACCGGGGAGCTGTTTTTT
TRBJ2-7 | once | TRBD2 | TRBV3-1/TRBV3-2 | CASSQTSGRHEQYF | TGTGCCAGCAGCCAAACTAGCGGGAGGCACGAGCAGTACTTC
TRBJ2-1 | NA | NA | TRBV19 | CASSIGDRIYNEQFF | TGTGCCAGTAGTATTGGTGACAGGATTTACAATGAGCAGTTCTTC
TRBJ1-5 | few | NA | TRBV6-2/TRBV6-3 | CASSLTEQGRDQPQHF | TGTGCCAGCAGTCTCACTGAACAGGGAAGAGATCAGCCCCAGCATTTT
TRBJ1-2 | NA | TRBD1 | TRBV19 | CASSITGAHGYTF | TGTGCCAGTAGTATTACAGGGGCCCATGGCTACACCTTC
TRBJ2-3 | NA | NA | TRBV9 | CASRLQISRNTQYF | TGTGCCAGCAGGCTGCAGATATCAAGAAATACGCAGTATTTT
TRBJ2-1 | NA | TRBD2 | TRBV19 | CASSSRTSGNEQFF | TGTGCCAGTAGTTCACGGACTAGCGGCAATGAGCAGTTCTTC